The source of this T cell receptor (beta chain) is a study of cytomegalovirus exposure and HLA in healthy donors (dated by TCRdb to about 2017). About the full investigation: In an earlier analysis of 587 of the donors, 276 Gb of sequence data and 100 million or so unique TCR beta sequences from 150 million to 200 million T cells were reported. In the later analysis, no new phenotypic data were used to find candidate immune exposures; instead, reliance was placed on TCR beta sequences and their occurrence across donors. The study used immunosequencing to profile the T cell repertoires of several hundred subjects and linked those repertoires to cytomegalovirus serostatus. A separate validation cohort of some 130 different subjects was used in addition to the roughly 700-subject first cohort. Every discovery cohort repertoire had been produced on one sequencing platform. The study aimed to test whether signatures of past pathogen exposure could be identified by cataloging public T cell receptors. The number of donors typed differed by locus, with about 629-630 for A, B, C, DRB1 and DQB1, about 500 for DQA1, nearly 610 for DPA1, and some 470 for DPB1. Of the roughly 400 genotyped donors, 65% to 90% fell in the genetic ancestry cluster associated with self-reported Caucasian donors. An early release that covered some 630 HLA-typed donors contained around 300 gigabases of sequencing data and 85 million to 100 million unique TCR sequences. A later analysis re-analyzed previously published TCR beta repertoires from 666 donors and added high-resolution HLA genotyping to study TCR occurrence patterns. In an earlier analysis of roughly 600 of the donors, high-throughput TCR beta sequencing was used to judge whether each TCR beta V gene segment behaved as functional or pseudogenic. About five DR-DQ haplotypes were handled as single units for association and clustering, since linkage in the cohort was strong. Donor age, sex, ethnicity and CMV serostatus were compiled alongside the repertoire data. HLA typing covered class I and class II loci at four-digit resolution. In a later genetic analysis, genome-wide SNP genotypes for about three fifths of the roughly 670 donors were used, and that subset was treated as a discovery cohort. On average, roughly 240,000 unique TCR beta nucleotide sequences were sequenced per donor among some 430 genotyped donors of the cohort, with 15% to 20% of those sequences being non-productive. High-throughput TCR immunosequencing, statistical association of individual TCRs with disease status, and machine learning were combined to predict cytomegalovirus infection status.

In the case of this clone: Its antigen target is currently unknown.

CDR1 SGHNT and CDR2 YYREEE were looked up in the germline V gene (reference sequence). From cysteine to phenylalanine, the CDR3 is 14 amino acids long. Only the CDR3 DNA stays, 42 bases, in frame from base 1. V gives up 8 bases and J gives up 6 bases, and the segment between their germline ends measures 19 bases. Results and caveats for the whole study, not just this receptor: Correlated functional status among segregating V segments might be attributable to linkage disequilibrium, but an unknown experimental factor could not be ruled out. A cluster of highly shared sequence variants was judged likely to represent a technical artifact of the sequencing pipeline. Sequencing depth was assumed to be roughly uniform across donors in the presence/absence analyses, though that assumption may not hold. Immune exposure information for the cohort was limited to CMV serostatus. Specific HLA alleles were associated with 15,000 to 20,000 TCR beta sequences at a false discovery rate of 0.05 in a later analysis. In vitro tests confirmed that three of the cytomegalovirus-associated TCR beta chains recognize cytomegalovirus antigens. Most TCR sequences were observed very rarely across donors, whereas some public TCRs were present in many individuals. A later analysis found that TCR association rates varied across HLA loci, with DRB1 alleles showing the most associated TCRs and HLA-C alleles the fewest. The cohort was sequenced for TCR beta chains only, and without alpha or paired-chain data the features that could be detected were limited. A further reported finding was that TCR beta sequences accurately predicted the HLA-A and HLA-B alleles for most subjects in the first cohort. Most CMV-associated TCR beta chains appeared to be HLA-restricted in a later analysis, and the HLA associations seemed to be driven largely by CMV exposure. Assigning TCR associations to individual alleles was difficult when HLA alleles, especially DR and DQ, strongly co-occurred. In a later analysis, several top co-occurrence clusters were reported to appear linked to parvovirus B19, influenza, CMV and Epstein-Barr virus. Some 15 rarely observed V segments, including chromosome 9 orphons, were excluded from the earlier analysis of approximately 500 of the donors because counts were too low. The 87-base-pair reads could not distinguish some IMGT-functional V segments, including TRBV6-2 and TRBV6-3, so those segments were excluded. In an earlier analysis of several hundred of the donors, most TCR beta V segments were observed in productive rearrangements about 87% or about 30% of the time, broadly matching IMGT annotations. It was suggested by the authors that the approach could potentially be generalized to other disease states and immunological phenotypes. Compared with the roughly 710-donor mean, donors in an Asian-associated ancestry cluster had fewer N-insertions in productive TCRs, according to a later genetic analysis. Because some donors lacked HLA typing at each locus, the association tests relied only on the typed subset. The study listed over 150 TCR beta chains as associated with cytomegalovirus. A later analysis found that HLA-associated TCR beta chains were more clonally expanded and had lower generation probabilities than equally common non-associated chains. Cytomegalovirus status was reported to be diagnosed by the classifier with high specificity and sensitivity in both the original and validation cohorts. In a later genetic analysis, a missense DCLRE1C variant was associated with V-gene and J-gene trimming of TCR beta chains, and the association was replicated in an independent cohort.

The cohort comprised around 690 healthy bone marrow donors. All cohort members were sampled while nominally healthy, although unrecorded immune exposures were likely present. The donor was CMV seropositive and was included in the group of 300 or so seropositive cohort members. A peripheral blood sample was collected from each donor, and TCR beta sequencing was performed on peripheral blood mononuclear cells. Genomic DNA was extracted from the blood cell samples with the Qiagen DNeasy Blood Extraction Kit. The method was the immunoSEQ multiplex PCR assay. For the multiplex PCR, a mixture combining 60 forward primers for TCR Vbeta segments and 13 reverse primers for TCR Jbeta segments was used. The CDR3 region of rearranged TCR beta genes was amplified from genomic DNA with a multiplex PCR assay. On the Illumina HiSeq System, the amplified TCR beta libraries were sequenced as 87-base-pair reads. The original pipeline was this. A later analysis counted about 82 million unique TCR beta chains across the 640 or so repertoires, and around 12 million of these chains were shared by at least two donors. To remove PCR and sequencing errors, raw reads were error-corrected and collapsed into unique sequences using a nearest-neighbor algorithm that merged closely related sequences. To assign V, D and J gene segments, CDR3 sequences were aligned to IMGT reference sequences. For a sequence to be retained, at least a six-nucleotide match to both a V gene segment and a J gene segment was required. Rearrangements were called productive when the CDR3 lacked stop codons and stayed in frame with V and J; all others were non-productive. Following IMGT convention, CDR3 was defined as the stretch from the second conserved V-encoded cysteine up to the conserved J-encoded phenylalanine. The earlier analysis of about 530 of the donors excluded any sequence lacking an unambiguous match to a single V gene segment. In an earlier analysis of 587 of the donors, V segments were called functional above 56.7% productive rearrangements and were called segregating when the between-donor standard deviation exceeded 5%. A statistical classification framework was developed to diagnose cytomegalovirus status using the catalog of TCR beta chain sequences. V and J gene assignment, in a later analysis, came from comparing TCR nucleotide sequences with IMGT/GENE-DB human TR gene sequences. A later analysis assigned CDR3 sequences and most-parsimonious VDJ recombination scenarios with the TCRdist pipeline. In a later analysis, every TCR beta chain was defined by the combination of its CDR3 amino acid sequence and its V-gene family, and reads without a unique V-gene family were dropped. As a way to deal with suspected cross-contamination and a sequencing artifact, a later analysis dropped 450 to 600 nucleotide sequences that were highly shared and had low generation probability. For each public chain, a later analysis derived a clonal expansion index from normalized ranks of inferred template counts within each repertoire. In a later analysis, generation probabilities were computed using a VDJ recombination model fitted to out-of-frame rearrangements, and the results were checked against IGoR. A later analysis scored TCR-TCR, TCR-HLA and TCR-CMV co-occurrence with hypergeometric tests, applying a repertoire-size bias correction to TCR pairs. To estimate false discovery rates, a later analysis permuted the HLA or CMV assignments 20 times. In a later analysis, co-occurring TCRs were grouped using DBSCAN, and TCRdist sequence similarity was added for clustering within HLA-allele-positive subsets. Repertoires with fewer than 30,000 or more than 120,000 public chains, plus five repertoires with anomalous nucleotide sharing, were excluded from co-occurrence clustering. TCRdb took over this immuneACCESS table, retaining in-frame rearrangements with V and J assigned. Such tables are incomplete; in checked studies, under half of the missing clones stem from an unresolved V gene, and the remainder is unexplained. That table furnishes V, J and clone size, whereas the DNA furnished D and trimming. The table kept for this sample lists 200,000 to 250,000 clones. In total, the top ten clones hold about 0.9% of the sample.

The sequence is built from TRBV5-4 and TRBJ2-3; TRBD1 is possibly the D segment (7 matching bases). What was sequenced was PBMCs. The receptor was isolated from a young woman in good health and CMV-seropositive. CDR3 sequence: CASCPAEGADTQYF. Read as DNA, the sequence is TGTGCCAGTTGTCCAGCGGAGGGGGCGGATACGCAGTATTTT.